One T cell receptor (beta chain) is described in this entry. Its antigen is unknown. The study ran its PCR with 60 Vbeta and 13 Jbeta primers. Assay used: immunoSEQ multiplex PCR; TCRdb lists only in-frame clones, some missing. The sample has fewer than 250,000 clones; about nine tenths are singletons. Germline assignment: CDR1 LNHDA and CDR2 SQIVND (reference sequence). This CDR3 is 14 amino acids long. Deletions cut 5 bases from V and 4 bases from J, with 12 bases between. This sample was taken from a study of cytomegalovirus exposure and HLA in healthy donors. Study-level results: Reportedly, a later analysis found an Asian-associated ancestry cluster had fewer N-insertions than the roughly 700-donor mean.

The chain joins TRBV19 to TRBJ1-5, with D perhaps TRBD1 (6 bases). Sequencing used PBMCs. This TCR was sampled from a boy younger than 10 in good health and CMV-seronegative. For the CDR3, the DNA is TGTGCCAGTAGTTCGGGGGGCCTTAATCAGCCCCAGCATTTT. Protein: CASSSGGLNQPQHF.